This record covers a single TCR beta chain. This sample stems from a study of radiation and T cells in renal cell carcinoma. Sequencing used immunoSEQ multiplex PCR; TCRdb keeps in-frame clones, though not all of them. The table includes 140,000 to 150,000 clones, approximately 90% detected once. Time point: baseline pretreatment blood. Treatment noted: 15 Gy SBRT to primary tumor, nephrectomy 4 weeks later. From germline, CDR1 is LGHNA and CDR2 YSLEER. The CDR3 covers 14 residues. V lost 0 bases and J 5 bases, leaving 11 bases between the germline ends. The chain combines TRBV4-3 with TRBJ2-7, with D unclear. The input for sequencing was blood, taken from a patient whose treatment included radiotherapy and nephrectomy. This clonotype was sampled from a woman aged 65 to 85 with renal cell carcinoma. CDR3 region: CASSQDGVMHEQYF. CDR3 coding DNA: TGCGCCAGCAGCCAAGATGGGGTAATGCACGAGCAGTACTTC.